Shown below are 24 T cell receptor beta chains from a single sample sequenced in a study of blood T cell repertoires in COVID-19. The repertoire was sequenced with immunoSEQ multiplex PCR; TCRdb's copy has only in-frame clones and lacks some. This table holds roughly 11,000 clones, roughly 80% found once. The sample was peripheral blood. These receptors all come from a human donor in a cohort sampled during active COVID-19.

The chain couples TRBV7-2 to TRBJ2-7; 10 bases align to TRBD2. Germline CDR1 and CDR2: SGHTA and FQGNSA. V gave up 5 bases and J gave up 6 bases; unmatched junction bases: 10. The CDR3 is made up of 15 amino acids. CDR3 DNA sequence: TGTGCCAGCAGCCCAGAGGCTAGCGGGGGCCTCGAGCAGTACTTC. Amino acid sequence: CASSPEASGGLEQYF.

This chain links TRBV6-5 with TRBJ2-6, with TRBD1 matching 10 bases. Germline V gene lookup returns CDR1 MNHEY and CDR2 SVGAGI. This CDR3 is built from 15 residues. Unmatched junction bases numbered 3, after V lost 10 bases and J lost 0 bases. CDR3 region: CATRTGGSGANVLTF. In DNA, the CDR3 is TGTGCCACAAGGACAGGGGGCTCTGGGGCCAACGTCCTGACTTTC.

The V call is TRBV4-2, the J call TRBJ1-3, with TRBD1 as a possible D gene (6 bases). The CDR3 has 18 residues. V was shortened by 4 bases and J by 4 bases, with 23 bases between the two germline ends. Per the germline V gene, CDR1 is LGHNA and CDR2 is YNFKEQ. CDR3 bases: TGTGCCAGCAGCCGAAGGGGGGGACCCGGTTTAAGGGGAAACACCATATATTTT. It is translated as CASSRRGGPGLRGNTIYF.

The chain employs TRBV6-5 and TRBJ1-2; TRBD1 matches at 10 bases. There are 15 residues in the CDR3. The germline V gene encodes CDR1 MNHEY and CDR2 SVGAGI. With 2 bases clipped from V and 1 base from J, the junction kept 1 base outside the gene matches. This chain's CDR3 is CASSYDRGRNYGYTF. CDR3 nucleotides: TGTGCCAGCAGTTACGACAGGGGGCGTAACTATGGCTACACCTTC.

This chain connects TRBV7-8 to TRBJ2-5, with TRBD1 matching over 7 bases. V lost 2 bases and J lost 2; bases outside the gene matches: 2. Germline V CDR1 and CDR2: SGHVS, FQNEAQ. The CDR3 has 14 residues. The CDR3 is CASSLRDRQETQYF. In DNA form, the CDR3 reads TGTGCCAGCAGCTTACGGGACAGACAAGAGACCCAGTACTTC.

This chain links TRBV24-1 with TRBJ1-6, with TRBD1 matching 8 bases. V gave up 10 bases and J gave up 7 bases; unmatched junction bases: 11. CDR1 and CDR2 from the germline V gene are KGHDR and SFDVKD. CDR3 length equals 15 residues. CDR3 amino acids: CATKFPDRGNSPLHF. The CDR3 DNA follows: TGTGCCACTAAATTCCCTGACAGGGGAAATTCACCCCTCCACTTT.

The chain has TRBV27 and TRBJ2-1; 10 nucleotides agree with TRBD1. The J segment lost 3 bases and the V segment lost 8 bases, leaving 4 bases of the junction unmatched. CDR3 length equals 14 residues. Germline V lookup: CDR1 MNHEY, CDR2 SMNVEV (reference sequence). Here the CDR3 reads CASSGDRGYNEQFF. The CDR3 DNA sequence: TGTGCCAGCTCTGGGGACAGGGGCTACAATGAGCAGTTCTTC.

CDR3 nucleotide sequence: TGTGCCAGCAGCCGCTCCGGGGGCTACACCTTC. Its translation is CASSRSGGYTF. The rearrangement joins TRBV7-9 to TRBJ1-2; no firm D call. V was clipped by 5 bases and J by 8 bases, with 9 bases between them. CDR3 length: 11 amino acids. The V gene's germline CDR1 is SEHNR and CDR2 FQNEAQ (reference sequence).

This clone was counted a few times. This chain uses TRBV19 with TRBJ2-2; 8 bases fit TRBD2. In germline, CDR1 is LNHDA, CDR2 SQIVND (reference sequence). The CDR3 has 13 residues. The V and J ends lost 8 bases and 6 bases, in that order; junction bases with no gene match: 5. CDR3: CASRPGRAGELFF. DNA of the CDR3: TGTGCCAGTCGACCCGGGAGGGCCGGGGAGCTGTTTTTT.

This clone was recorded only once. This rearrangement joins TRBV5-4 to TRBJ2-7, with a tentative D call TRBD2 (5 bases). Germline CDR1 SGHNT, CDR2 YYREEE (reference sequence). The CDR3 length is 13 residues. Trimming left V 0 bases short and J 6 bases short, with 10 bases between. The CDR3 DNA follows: TGTGCCAGCAGCTTGGCAAGAGGGCGCGAGCAGTACTTC. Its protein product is CASSLARGREQYF.

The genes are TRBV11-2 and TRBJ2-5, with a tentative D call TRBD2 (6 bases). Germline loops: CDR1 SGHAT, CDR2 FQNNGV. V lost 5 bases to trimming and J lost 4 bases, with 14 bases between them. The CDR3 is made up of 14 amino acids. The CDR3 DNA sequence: TGTGCCAGCAGCCAGGGACTCCGGGGAGAGACCCAGTACTTC. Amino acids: CASSQGLRGETQYF.

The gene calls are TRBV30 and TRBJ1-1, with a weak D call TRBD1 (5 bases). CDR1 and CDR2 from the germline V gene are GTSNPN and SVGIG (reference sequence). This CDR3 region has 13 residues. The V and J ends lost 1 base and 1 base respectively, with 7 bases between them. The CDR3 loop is CAWSGDWNTEAFF. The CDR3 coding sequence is TGTGCCTGGAGTGGGGACTGGAACACTGAAGCTTTCTTT.

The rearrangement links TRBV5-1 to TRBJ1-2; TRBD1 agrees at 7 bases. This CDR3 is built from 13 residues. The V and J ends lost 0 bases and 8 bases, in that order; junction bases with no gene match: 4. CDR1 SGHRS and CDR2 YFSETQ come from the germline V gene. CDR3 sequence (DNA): TGCGCCAGCAGCTTGGGAGGGACAGACGGCTACACCTTC. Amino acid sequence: CASSLGGTDGYTF. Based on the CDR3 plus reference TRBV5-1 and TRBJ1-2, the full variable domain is KAGVTQTPRYLIKTRGQQVTLSCSPISGHRSVSWYQQTPGQGLQFLFEYFSETQRNKGNFPGRFSGRQFSNSRSEMNVSTLELGDSALYLCASSLGGTDGYTFGSGTRLTVV.

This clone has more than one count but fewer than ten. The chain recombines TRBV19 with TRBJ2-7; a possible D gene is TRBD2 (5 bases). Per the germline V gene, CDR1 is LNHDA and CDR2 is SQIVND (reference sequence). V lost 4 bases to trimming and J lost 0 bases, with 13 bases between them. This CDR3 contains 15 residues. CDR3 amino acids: CASSRGVRHSYEQYF. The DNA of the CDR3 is TGTGCCAGTAGTAGGGGAGTCCGCCACTCCTACGAGCAGTACTTC.

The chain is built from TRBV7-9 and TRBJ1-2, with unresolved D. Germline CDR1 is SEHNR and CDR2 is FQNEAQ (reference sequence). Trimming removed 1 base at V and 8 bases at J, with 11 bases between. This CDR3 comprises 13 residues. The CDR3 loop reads CASSLESRVGYTF. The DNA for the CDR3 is TGTGCCAGCAGCTTAGAGTCGAGGGTCGGCTACACCTTC.

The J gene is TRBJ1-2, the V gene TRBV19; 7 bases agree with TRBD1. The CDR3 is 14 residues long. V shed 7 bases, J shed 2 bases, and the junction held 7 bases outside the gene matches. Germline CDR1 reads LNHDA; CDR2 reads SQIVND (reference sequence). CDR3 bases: TGTGCCAGTACCCCGGACAGGCGAAACTATGGCTACACCTTC. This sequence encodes CASTPDRRNYGYTF.

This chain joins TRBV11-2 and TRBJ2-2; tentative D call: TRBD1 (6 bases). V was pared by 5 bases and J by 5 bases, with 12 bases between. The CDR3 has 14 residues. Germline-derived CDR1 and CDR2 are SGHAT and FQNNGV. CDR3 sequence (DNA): TGTGCCAGCAGCAGCCCCAGGGGAACCGGGGAGCTGTTTTTT. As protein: CASSSPRGTGELFF.

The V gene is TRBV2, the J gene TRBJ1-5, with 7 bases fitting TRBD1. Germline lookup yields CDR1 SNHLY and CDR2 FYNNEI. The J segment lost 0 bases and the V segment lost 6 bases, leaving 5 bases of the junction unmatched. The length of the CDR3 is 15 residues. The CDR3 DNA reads TGTGCCAGCAGCAACCGGGACAGTAGCAATCAGCCCCAGCATTTT. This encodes CASSNRDSSNQPQHF.

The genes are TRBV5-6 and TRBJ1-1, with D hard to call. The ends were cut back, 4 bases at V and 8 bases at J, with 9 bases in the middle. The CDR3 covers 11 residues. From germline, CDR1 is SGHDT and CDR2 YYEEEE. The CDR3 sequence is CASSGLNEAFF. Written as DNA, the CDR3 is TGTGCCAGCAGCGGGCTCAACGAAGCTTTCTTT.

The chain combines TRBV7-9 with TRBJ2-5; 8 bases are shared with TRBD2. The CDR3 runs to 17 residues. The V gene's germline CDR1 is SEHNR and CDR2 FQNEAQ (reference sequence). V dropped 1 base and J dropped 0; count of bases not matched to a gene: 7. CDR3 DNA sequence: TGTGCCAGCAGCTTAGGTCGAGCGGGGGCAGACCAAGAGACCCAGTACTTC. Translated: CASSLGRAGADQETQYF.

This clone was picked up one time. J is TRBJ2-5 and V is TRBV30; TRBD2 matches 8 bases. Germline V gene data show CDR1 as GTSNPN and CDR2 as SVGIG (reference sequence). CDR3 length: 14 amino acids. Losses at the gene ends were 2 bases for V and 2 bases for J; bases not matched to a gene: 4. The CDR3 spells CAWSPRGGQETQYF. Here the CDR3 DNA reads TGTGCCTGGAGTCCACGGGGGGGGCAAGAGACCCAGTACTTC.

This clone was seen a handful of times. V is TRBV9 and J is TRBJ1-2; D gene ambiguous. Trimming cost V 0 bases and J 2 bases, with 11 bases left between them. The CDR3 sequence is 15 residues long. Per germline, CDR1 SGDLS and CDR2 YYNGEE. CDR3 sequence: CASSVGLGRNYGYTF. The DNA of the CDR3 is TGTGCCAGCAGCGTAGGGTTAGGGAGGAACTATGGCTACACCTTC. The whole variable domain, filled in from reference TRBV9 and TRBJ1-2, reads DSGVTQTPKHLITATGQRVTLRCSPRSGDLSVYWYQQSLDQGLQFLIQYYNGEERAKGNILERFSAQQFPDLHSELNLSSLELGDSALYFCASSVGLGRNYGYTFGSGTRLTVV.

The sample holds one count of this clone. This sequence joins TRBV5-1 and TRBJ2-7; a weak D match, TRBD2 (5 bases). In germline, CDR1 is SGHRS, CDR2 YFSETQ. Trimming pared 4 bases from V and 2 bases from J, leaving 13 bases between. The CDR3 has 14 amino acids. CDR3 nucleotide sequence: TGCGCCAGCAGCCCTCCCACGGGAACCTACGAGCAGTACTTC. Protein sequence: CASSPPTGTYEQYF.

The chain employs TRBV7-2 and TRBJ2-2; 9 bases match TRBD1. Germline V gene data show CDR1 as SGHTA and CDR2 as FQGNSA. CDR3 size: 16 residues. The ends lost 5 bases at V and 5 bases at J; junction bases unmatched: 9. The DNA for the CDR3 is TGTGCCAGCAGCAGATCCGGGACAGGGAGGACCGGGGAGCTGTTTTTT. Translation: CASSRSGTGRTGELFF. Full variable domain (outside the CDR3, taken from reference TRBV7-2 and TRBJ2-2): GAGVSQSPSNKVTEKGKDVELRCDPISGHTALYWYRQSLGQGLEFLIYFQGNSAPDKSGLPSDRFSAERTGGSVSTLTIQRTQQEDSAVYLCASSRSGTGRTGELFFGEGSRLTVL.